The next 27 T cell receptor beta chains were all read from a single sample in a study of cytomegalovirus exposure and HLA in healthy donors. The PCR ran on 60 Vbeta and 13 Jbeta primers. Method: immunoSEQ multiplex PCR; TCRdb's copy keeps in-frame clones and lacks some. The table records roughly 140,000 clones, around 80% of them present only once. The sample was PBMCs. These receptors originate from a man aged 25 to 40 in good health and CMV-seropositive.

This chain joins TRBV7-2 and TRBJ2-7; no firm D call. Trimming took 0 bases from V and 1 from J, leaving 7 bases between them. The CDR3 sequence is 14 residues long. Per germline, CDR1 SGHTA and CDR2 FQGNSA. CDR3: CASSLASRSYEQYF. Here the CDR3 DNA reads TGTGCCAGCAGCTTAGCGTCTAGATCCTACGAGCAGTACTTC. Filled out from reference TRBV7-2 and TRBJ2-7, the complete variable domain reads GAGVSQSPSNKVTEKGKDVELRCDPISGHTALYWYRQSLGQGLEFLIYFQGNSAPDKSGLPSDRFSAERTGGSVSTLTIQRTQQEDSAVYLCASSLASRSYEQYFGPGTRLTVT.

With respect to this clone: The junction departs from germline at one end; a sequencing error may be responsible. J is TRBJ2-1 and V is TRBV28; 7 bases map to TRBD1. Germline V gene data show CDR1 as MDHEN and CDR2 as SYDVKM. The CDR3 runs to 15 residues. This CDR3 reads CASSLRDSSSNEQFF. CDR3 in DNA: TGTGCCAGCAGTTTAAGGGACAGTTCCTCCAATGAGCAGTTCTTC.

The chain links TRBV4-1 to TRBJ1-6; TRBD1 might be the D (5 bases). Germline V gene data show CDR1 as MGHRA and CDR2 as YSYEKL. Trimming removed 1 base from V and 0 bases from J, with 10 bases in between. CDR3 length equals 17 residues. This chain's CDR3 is CASSQATVSSYNSPLHF. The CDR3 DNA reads TGCGCCAGCAGCCAAGCGACAGTAAGCTCCTATAATTCACCCCTCCACTTT.

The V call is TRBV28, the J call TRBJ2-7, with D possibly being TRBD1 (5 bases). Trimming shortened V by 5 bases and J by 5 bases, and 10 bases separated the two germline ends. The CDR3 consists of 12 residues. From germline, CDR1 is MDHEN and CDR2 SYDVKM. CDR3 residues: CASSVRVHEQYF. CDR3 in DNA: TGTGCCAGCAGTGTCAGGGTCCACGAGCAGTACTTC. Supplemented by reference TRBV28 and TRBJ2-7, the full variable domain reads DVKVTQSSRYLVKRTGEKVFLECVQDMDHENMFWYRQDPGLGLRLIYFSYDVKMKEKGDIPEGYSVSREKKERFSLILESASTNQTSMYLCASSVRVHEQYFGPGTRLTVT.

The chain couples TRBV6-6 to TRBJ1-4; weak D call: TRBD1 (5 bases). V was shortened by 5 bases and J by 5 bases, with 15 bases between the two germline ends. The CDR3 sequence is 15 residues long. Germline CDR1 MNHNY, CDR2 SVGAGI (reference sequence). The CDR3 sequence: CASSRQGVGNEKLFF. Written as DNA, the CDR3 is TGTGCCAGCAGTCGTCAGGGTGTAGGAAATGAAAAACTGTTTTTT.

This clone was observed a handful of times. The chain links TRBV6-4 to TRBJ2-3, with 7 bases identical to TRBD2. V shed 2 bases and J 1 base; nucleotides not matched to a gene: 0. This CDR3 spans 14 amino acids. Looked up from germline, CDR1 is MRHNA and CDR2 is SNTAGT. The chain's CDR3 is CASSDSGGTDTQYF. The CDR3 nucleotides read TGTGCCAGCAGTGACAGCGGGGGCACAGATACGCAGTATTTT.

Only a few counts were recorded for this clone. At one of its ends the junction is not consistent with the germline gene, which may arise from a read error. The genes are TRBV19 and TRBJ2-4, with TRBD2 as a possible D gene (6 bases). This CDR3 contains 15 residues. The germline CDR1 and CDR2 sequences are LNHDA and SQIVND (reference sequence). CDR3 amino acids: CASSSTGVSKNSQYF. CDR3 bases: TGTGCCAGTAGTTCAACGGGAGTGTCCAAAAACAGTCAGTACTTC. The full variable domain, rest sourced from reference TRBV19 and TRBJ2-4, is DGGITQSPKYLFRKEGQNVTLSCEQNLNHDAMYWYRQDPGQGLRLIYYSQIVNDFQKGDIAEGYSVSREKKESFPLTVTSAQKNPTAFYLCASSSTGVSKNSQYFGAGTRLSVL.

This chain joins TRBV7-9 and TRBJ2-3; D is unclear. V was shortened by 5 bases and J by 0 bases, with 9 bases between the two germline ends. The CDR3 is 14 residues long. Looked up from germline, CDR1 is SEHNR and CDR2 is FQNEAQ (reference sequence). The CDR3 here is CASSPVASTDTQYF. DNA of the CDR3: TGTGCCAGCAGCCCCGTAGCTAGCACAGATACGCAGTATTTT.

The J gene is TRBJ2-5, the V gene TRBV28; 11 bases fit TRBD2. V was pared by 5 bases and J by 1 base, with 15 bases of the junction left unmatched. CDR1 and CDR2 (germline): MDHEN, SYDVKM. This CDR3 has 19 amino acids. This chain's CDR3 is CASSRGTGRLAGFQETQYF. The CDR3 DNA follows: TGTGCCAGCAGTAGGGGGACAGGCCGACTAGCGGGGTTCCAAGAGACCCAGTACTTC.

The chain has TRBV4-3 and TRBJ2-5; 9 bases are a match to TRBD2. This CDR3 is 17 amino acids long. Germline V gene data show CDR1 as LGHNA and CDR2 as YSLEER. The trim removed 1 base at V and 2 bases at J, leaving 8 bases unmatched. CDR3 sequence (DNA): TGCGCCAGCAGCCAAGGGGCAGCGGGGGGCCTACAAGAGACCCAGTACTTC. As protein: CASSQGAAGGLQETQYF.

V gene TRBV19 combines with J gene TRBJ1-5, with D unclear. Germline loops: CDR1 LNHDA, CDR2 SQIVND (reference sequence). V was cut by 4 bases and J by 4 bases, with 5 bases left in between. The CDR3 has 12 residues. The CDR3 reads CASSNGNQPQHF. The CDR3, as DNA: TGTGCCAGTAGTAACGGGAATCAGCCCCAGCATTTT.

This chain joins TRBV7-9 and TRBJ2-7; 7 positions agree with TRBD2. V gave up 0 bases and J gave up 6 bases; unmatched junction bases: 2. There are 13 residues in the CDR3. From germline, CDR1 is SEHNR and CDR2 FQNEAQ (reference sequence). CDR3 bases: TGTGCCAGCAGCTTAGCGACTAGCTCCGAGCAGTACTTC. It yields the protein CASSLATSSEQYF.

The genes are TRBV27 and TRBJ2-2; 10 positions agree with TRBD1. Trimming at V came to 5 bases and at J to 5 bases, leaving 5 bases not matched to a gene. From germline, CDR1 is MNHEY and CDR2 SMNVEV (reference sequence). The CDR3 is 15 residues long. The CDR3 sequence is CASSRQGAFTGELFF. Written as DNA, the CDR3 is TGTGCCAGCAGTCGACAGGGGGCGTTTACCGGGGAGCTGTTTTTT.

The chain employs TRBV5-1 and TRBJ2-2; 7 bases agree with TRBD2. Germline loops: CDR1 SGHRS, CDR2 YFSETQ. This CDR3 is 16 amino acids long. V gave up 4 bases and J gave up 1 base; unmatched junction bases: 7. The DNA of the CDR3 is TGCGCCAGCAGCCCCTGGGCGGGGGTGAACACCGGGGAGCTGTTTTTT. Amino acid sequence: CASSPWAGVNTGELFF.

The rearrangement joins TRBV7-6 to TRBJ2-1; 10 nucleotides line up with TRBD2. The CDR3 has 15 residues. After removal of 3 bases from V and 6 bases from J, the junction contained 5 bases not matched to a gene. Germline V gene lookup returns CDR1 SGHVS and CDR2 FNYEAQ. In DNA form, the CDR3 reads TGTGCCAGCAGCTTCCGACTAGCGGGCTTCAATGAGCAGTTCTTC. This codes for CASSFRLAGFNEQFF.

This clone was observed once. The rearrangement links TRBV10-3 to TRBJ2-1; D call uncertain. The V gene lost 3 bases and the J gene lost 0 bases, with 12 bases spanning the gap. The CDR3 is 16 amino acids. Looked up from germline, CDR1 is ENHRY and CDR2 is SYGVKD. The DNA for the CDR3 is TGTGCCATCAGTGACAGTGATTTAAGCTCCTACAATGAGCAGTTCTTC. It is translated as CAISDSDLSSYNEQFF.

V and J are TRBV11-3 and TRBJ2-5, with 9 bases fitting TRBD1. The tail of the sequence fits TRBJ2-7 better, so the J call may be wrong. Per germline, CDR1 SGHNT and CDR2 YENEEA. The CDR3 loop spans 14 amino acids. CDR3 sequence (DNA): TGTGCCAGCAGCTTGGAGGGACAGGGCTACGAGCAGTACTTC. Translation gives CASSLEGQGYEQYF.

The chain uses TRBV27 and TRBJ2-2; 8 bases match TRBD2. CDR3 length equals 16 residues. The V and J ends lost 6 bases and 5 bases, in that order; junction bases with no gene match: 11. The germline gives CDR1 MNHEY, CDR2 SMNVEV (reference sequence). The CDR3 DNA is TGTGCCAGCAGGCGACTTCAGCGGGAGTATACCGGGGAGCTGTTTTTT. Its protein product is CASRRLQREYTGELFF.

The DNA for the CDR3 is TGCGCCAGCAGTCCGCGACTAGCGCAGTCCTACGAGCAGTACTTC. Protein product: CASSPRLAQSYEQYF. The rearrangement joins TRBV5-1 to TRBJ2-5, with 8 nucleotides matching TRBD2. Gene TRBJ2-7 matches the end of the DNA better, so the J call may be wrong. From germline, CDR1 is SGHRS and CDR2 YFSETQ. This CDR3 region has 15 residues.

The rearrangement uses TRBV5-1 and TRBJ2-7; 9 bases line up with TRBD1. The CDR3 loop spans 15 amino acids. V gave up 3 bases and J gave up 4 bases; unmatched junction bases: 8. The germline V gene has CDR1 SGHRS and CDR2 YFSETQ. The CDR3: CASSWGQGDFYEQYF. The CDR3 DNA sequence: TGCGCCAGCAGCTGGGGACAGGGCGATTTTTACGAGCAGTACTTC.

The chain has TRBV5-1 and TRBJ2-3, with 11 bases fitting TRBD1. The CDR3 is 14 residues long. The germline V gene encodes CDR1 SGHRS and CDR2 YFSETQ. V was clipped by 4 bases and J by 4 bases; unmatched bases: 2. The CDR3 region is CASSPGQGADTQYF. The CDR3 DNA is TGCGCCAGCAGCCCGGGACAGGGGGCAGATACGCAGTATTTT.

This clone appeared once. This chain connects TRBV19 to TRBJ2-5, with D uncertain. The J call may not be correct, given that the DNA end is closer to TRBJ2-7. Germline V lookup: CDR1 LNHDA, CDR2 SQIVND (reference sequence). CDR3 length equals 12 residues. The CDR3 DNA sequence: TGTGCCAGTAGCTTTAAGATGGGCGAGCAGTACTTC. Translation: CASSFKMGEQYF.

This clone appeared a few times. CDR3 sequence: CASSPPGTVKGDSPLHF. Here the CDR3 DNA reads TGTGCCAGCAGTCCCCCAGGTACCGTCAAGGGGGATTCACCCCTCCACTTT. This chain links TRBV28 with TRBJ1-6, with D tentatively TRBD1 (6 bases). Per the germline V gene, CDR1 is MDHEN and CDR2 is SYDVKM. The CDR3 sequence is 17 residues long. V lost 5 bases, J lost 8 bases, and 22 bases lay in between.

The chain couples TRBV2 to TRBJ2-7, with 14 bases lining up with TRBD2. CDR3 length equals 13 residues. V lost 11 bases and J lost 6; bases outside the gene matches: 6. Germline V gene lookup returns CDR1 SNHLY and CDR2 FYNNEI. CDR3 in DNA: TGTGCCGCTAGGGGGACTAGCGGGAGCGAGCAGTACTTC. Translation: CAARGTSGSEQYF.

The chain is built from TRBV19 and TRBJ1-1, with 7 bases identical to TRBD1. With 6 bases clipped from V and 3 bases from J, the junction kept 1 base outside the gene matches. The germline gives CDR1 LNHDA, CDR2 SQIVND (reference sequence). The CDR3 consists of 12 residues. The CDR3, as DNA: TGTGCCAGTAGGGACAGGTACACTGAAGCTTTCTTT. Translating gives CASRDRYTEAFF.

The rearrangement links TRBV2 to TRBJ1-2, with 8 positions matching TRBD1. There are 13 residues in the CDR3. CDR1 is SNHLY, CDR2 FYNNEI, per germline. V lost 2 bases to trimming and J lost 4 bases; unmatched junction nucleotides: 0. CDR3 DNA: TGTGCCAGCAGTGAAACAGGGGGCTATGGCTACACCTTC. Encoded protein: CASSETGGYGYTF. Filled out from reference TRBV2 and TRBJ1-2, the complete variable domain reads EPEVTQTPSHQVTQMGQEVILRCVPISNHLYFYWYRQILGQKVEFLVSFYNNEISEKSEIFDDQFSVERPDGSNFTLKIRSTKLEDSAMYFCASSETGGYGYTFGSGTRLTVV.

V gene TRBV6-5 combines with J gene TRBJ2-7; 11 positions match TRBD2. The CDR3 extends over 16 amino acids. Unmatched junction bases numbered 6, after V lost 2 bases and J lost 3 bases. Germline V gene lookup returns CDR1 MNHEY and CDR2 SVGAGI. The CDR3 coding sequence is TGTGCCAGCAGTTACGACTTCGGGACTAGCGGCTACGAGCAGTACTTC. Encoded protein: CASSYDFGTSGYEQYF.